These 13 T cell receptor beta chains came from one sample sequenced in a study of identical twins. TCRdb analysed the 5' RACE reads with MiXCR anew, one entry per CDR3 protein. The repertoire holds a few hundred thousand distinct CDR3 sequences, with around 20% as singletons. Sequencing input: naive T cells sorted from blood. The receptors originated from a man between 45 and 60 years old in good health.

The J gene is TRBJ2-3, the V gene TRBV10-3, with 9 bases identical to TRBD1. The V gene end was trimmed by 5 bases and the J gene end by 0 bases; junction bases not matched to a gene: 6. In germline, CDR1 is ENHRY, CDR2 SYGVKD. The CDR3 length is 16 residues. The CDR3, as DNA: TGTGCCATCAGTCCTGGGACAGGGTCTAGCACAGATACGCAGTATTTT. Protein product: CAISPGTGSSTDTQYF.

V usage is TRBV10-3 and J usage is TRBJ2-6, with 8 positions matching TRBD1. The V gene end was trimmed by 6 bases and the J gene end by 2 bases; junction bases not matched to a gene: 0. The CDR3 is made up of 14 amino acids. In germline, CDR1 is ENHRY, CDR2 SYGVKD. CDR3 nucleotide sequence: TGTGCCATCAGGGGACAGGCTGGGGCCAACGTCCTGACTTTC. Its protein is CAIRGQAGANVLTF.

This clonotype showed up just a few times. This sequence joins TRBV5-1 and TRBJ2-1; perhaps TRBD2 as D (6 bases). The CDR3 is made up of 15 amino acids. Germline V gives CDR1 SGHRS, CDR2 YFSETQ. Trimming cost V 0 bases and J 6 bases, with 13 bases left between them. In nucleotides, the CDR3 is TGCGCCAGCAGCTTGGTGGGGACTGAACTCAATGAGCAGTTCTTC. Protein product: CASSLVGTELNEQFF.

This rearrangement joins TRBV4-1 to TRBJ2-7, with a tentative D call TRBD2 (5 bases). The V gene lost 1 base and the J gene lost 3 bases, with 10 bases spanning the gap. Germline loops: CDR1 MGHRA, CDR2 YSYEKL. CDR3 size: 14 residues. The CDR3, as DNA: TGCGCCAGCAGCCAAGGCTTACGGGGCTACGAGCAGTACTTC. Translating gives CASSQGLRGYEQYF.

This clonotype came up many times. The V and J genes are TRBV20-1 and TRBJ2-1, with TRBD2 matching over 10 bases. V shed 5 bases and J 4 bases; nucleotides not matched to a gene: 5. This CDR3 region has 14 residues. CDR1 and CDR2 from the germline V gene are DFQATT and SNEGSKA (reference sequence). The CDR3: CSAFQLAGYNEQFF. In DNA form, the CDR3 reads TGCAGTGCTTTCCAACTAGCGGGATACAATGAGCAGTTCTTC.

The chain uses TRBV20-1 and TRBJ2-7; 7 bases line up with TRBD2. Germline V CDR1 and CDR2: DFQATT, SNEGSKA (reference sequence). With V trimmed by 6 bases and J by 3 bases, 14 bases remained unmatched. This CDR3 has 15 amino acids. The CDR3 region has the DNA TGCAGTGCCCGAGGAGGAGCGGGGCTTATCTACGAGCAGTACTTC. Amino acids: CSARGGAGLIYEQYF.

The CDR3 coding sequence is TGTACAGCCGGGGCCAACGTCCTGACTTTC. Residues: CTAGANVLTF. The genes are TRBV7-9 and TRBJ2-6; unclear D gene. CDR1 and CDR2 from the germline V gene are SEHNR and FQNEAQ (reference sequence). The CDR3 has 10 residues.

The chain uses TRBV18 and TRBJ2-7, with TRBD2 identical over 8 bases. Germline assignment: CDR1 KGHSH and CDR2 LQKENI. This CDR3 contains 15 residues. With 2 bases clipped from V and 3 bases from J, the junction kept 6 bases outside the gene matches. The CDR3 loop reads CASSPVSGSVYEQYF. The CDR3 nucleotides read TGTGCCAGCTCACCAGTCAGCGGGAGTGTCTACGAGCAGTACTTC.

A single count supports this clonotype. CDR3 nucleotide sequence: TGTGCCAGTAGTATGCCGGGAGAAGAACCCTACGAGCAGTACTTC. It translates to CASSMPGEEPYEQYF. This rearrangement joins TRBV19 to TRBJ2-7; TRBD2 is a possible D gene (6 bases). CDR1 LNHDA and CDR2 SQIVND come from the germline V gene (reference sequence). The germline V and J ends were trimmed by 3 bases and 2 bases, with 14 bases remaining between them. The CDR3 is made up of 15 amino acids.

The rearrangement uses TRBV6-1 and TRBJ1-2; 7 bases fit TRBD1. CDR3 length equals 15 residues. J lost 4 bases, V lost 6 bases, and 11 bases had no gene match. Germline V lookup: CDR1 MNHNS, CDR2 SASEGT. The CDR3 nucleotides read TGTGCCAGCAGCCTCTTTCAGGGGGGTAGCTATGGCTACACCTTC. Translated, it gives CASSLFQGGSYGYTF.

In this sample, this clonotype turned up many times. The chain combines TRBV5-1 with TRBJ2-2; no definite D call. The CDR3 is 14 residues long. V lost 0 bases to trimming and J lost 2 bases, with 5 bases between them. Per the germline V gene, CDR1 is SGHRS and CDR2 is YFSETQ. The CDR3 here is CASSLGTNTGELFF. The CDR3 coding sequence is TGCGCCAGCAGCTTGGGAACAAACACCGGGGAGCTGTTTTTT.

The gene calls are TRBV24-1 and TRBJ1-1; D call uncertain. V lost 4 bases to trimming and J lost 0 bases, with 8 bases between them. CDR1 and CDR2 from the germline V gene are KGHDR and SFDVKD. The CDR3 extends over 14 amino acids. The CDR3 sequence: CATSDGQLNTEAFF. The CDR3 nucleotides are TGTGCCACCAGTGACGGGCAGTTGAACACTGAAGCTTTCTTT.

The rearrangement uses TRBV7-2 and TRBJ1-2, with TRBD1 identical over 8 bases. The V and J ends lost 5 bases and 5 bases, in that order; junction bases with no gene match: 16. Germline lookup yields CDR1 SGHTA and CDR2 FQGNSA. There are 17 residues in the CDR3. In nucleotides, the CDR3 is TGTGCCAGCAGCCTATTCCTTTCGGGACAGGTTAAGTATGGCTACACCTTC. This translates into CASSLFLSGQVKYGYTF.